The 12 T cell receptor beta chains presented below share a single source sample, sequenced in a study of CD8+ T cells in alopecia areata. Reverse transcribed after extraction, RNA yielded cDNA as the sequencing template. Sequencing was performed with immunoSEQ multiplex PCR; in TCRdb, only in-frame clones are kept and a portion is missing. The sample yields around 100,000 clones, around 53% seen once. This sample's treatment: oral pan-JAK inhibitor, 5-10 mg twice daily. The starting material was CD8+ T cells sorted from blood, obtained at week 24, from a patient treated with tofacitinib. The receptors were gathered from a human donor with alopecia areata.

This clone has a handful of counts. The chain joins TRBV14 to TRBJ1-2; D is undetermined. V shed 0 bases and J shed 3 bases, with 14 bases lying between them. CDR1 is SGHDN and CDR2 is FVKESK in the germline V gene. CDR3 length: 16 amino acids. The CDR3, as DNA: TGTGCCAGCAGCCAAGATGTCGGGAGTGGGGACTATGGCTACACCTTC. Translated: CASSQDVGSGDYGYTF.

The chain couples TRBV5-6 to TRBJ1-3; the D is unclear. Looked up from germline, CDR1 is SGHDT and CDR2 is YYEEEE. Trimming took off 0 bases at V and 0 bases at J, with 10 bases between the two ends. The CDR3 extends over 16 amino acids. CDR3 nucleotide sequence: TGTGCCAGCAGCTTGGGACTAGGAGGCTCTGGAAACACCATATATTTT. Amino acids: CASSLGLGGSGNTIYF.

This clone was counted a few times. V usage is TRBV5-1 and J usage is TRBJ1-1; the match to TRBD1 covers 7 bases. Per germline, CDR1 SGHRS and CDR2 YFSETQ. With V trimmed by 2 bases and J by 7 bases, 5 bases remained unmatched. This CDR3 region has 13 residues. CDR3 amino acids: CASSFAGTDEAFF. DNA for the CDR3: TGCGCCAGCAGCTTTGCCGGGACAGATGAAGCTTTCTTT.

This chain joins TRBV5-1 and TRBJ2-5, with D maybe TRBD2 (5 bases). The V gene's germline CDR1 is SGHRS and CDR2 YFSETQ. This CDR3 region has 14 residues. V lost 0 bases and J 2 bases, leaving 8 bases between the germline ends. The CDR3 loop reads CASSLEGGQETQYF. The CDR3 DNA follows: TGCGCCAGCAGCTTGGAAGGCGGGCAAGAGACCCAGTACTTC.

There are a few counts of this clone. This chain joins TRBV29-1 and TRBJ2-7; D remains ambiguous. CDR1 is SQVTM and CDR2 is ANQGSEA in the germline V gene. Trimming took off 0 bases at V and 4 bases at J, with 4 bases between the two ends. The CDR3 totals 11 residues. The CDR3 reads CSVEDLYEQYF. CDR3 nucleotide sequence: TGCAGCGTTGAAGATCTGTACGAGCAGTACTTC.

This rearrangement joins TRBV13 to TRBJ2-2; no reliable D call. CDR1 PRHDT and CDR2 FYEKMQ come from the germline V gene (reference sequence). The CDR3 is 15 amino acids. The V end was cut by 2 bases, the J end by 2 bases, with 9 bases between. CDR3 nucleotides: TGTGCCAGCAGCTTACCGGGTCCCAACACCGGGGAGCTGTTTTTT. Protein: CASSLPGPNTGELFF.

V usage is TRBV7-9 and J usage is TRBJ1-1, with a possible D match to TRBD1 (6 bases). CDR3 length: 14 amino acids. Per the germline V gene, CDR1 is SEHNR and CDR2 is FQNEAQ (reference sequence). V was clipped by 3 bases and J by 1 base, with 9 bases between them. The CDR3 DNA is TGTGCCAGCAGCTTTCAAGGGGGGAACACTGAAGCTTTCTTT. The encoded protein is CASSFQGGNTEAFF.

The CDR3 spells CATLKEDTSYEQYF. In DNA, the CDR3 is TGTGCCACTCTAAAGGAGGACACCTCCTACGAGCAGTACTTC. The chain has TRBV10-3 and TRBJ2-7; D possibly uses TRBD1 or TRBD2 (5 bases each). Germline-derived CDR1 and CDR2 are ENHRY and SYGVKD. CDR3 length: 14 residues. V lost 10 bases, J lost 0 bases, and 16 bases lay in between.

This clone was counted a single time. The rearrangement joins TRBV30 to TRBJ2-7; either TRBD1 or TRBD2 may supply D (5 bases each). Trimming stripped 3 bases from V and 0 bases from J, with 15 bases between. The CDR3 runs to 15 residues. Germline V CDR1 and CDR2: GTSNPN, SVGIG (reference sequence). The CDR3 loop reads CAWSGWDEDSYEQYF. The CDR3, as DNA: TGTGCCTGGAGCGGTTGGGACGAAGACTCCTACGAGCAGTACTTC.

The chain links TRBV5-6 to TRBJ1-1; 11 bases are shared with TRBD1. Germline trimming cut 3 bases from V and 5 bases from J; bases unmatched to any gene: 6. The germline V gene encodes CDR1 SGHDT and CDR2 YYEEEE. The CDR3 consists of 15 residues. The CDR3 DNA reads TGTGCCAGCAGCTCGACCGGACAGGGGGCTACTGAAGCTTTCTTT. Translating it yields CASSSTGQGATEAFF.

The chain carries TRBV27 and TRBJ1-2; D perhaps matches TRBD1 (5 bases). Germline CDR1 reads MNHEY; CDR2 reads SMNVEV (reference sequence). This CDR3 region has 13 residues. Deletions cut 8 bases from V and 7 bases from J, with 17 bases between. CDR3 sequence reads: CASGGASLSGYTF. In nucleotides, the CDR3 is TGTGCCAGCGGAGGGGCCAGTCTTTCTGGCTACACCTTC.

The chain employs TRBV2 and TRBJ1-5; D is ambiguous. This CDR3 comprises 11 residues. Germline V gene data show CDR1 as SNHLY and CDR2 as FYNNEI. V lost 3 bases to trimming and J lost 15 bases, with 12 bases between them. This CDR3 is CASSDAGSGHF. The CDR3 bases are TGTGCCAGCAGTGACGCGGGGTCGGGGCATTTT. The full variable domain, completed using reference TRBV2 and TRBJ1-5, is EPEVTQTPSHQVTQMGQEVILRCVPISNHLYFYWYRQILGQKVEFLVSFYNNEISEKSEIFDDQFSVERPDGSNFTLKIRSTKLEDSAMYFCASSDAGSGHFGDGTRLSIL.